Below are 22 T cell receptor beta chains sequenced from a single sample in a study of neurological immune-mediated disorders. Noted time point: longitudinal time-point 2. TCRdb redid the calling of the 5' RACE reads with MiXCR, one entry per CDR3 protein. The table lists roughly 60,000 distinct CDR3 sequences, less than 10% of them singletons. Sequences were obtained from PBMCs. All receptors come from a man aged 25 to 45 in good health.

At least ten counts were recorded for this clonotype. The chain employs TRBV29-1 and TRBJ2-1; 11 positions match TRBD1. The V gene end was trimmed by 7 bases and the J gene end by 7 bases; junction bases not matched to a gene: 12. This CDR3 contains 15 residues. From germline, CDR1 is SQVTM and CDR2 ANQGSEA. The DNA of the CDR3 is TGCAGCGCCCTCCCGGGACAGGGGGTTAGGAATGAGCAGTTCTTC. Protein sequence: CSALPGQGVRNEQFF.

Remarks on this clonotype: Possible read error: a much larger clone is one base away. This rearrangement joins TRBV5-1 to TRBJ1-1; the D gene is possibly TRBD1 (5 bases). The CDR3 covers 16 residues. The germline V gene encodes CDR1 SGHRS and CDR2 YFSETQ. Here the CDR3 reads CASSLGQGGFNTEALF. CDR3 coding DNA: TGCGCCAGCAGCTTGGGTCAGGGCGGGTTTAACACTGAAGCTTTATTT.

A few counts support this clonotype. This could be a read error, since a much larger clone is one nucleotide away. This sequence joins TRBV20-1 and TRBJ1-5; 8 bases line up with TRBD1. The closer fit of TRBJ2-3 to the DNA end suggests the J call may be wrong. Germline V CDR1 and CDR2: DFQATT, SNEGSKA (reference sequence). There are 14 residues in the CDR3. CDR3 loop: CSARDGTGNQPQYF. In DNA, the CDR3 is TGCAGTGCTAGAGATGGGACAGGAAATCAGCCCCAGTATTTT.

At least ten counts were recorded for this clonotype. J is TRBJ1-1 and V is TRBV5-1; tentative D call: TRBD1 (5 bases). V was pared by 2 bases and J by 7 bases, with 18 bases between. CDR3 size: 15 residues. Per germline, CDR1 SGHRS and CDR2 YFSETQ. In DNA form, the CDR3 reads TGCGCCAGCAGCTTCACCGGGACGGCGGGCGGTGAAGCTTTCTTT. This codes for CASSFTGTAGGEAFF.

This clonotype occurred many times. CDR3 coding DNA: TGCGCCAGCAGCTTAATGGGACAGGGGTTGAGTGAGCAGTTCTTC. Translating gives CASSLMGQGLSEQFF. V usage is TRBV5-1 and J usage is TRBJ2-1; TRBD1 matches 10 bases. The trim removed 2 bases at V and 9 bases at J, leaving 8 bases unmatched. Germline CDR1 SGHRS, CDR2 YFSETQ. The CDR3 spans 15 residues.

This clonotype was recorded at least ten times. This chain connects TRBV24-1 to TRBJ2-5; 11 bases map to TRBD1. With 4 bases clipped from V and 5 bases from J, the junction kept 5 bases outside the gene matches. The germline CDR1 and CDR2 sequences are KGHDR and SFDVKD. This CDR3 region has 15 residues. CDR3 region: CATSEGTGGLETQYF. CDR3 sequence (DNA): TGTGCCACCAGTGAGGGGACAGGGGGTTTGGAGACCCAGTACTTC.

The table lists this clonotype with many counts. The V and J genes are TRBV10-3 and TRBJ2-3; 10 nucleotides align to TRBD2. Germline CDR1 reads ENHRY; CDR2 reads SYGVKD. This CDR3 contains 16 residues. V lost 4 bases, J lost 4 bases, and 8 bases stayed unmatched. The CDR3 loop reads CAISGRLAGVADTQYF. The CDR3 DNA reads as TGTGCCATCAGTGGTAGGCTAGCGGGAGTCGCAGATACGCAGTATTTT.

Many counts were recorded for this clonotype. The chain carries TRBV29-1 and TRBJ1-2, with D possibly matching TRBD1 (5 bases). Germline CDR1 SQVTM, CDR2 ANQGSEA. V was shortened by 6 bases and J by 5 bases, with 19 bases between the two germline ends. The CDR3 consists of 14 residues. The CDR3 sequence is CSVERKQALYGYTF. CDR3 in DNA: TGCAGCGTCGAACGAAAACAGGCGTTGTATGGCTACACCTTC.

This clonotype came up many times. The genes are TRBV20-1 and TRBJ1-4; no firm D call. V lost 0 bases, J lost 4 bases, and 12 bases lay in between. The CDR3 contains 15 residues. The germline V gene has CDR1 DFQATT and CDR2 SNEGSKA (reference sequence). CDR3 bases: TGCAGTGCTAGAGATGGTTCCCATATTAATGAAAAACTGTTTTTT. Amino acids: CSARDGSHINEKLFF.

This clonotype came up many times. This chain joins TRBV12-3 or TRBV12-4 and TRBJ2-7; 8 bases agree with TRBD1. The CDR3 runs 15 residues. The V gene end was trimmed by 0 bases and the J gene end by 2 bases; junction bases not matched to a gene: 3. CDR3 in amino acids: CASSLAGGQAYEQYF. As DNA, the CDR3 is TGTGCCAGCAGTTTAGCGGGGGGACAGGCCTACGAGCAGTACTTC.

This clonotype was observed many times. The chain has TRBV6-1 and TRBJ1-4, with 7 positions matching TRBD1. The length of the CDR3 is 14 residues. The germline CDR1 and CDR2 sequences are MNHNS and SASEGT. V lost 3 bases and J lost 6; bases outside the gene matches: 4. The CDR3 nucleotides read TGTGCCAGCAGTGAGGACAGGCTGGATGAAAAACTGTTTTTT. Translation gives CASSEDRLDEKLFF.

This clonotype occurred many times. J is TRBJ2-5 and V is TRBV20-1; no clear D. The length of the CDR3 is 12 residues. Germline CDR1 is DFQATT and CDR2 is SNEGSKA (reference sequence). Trimming left V 3 bases short and J 7 bases short, with 12 bases between. In DNA, the CDR3 is TGCAGTGCTAGTTCCCCCCCCTTGACCCAGTACTTC. This translates into CSASSPPLTQYF.

As concerns this clonotype: The junction and the germline gene differ at one end; a read error may be behind it. J is TRBJ2-7 and V is TRBV6-1; D remains ambiguous. The CDR3 consists of 13 residues. CDR1 MNHNS and CDR2 SASEGT come from the germline V gene. The CDR3: CASSDGFGYVQYF. CDR3 in DNA: TGTGCCAGCAGTGATGGATTTGGGTACGTGCAGTACTTC.

This clonotype was counted ten times or more. CDR3 region: CASSFIQAADTQYF. The CDR3 DNA follows: TGTGCCAGCAGCTTTATCCAGGCGGCAGATACGCAGTATTTT. The chain joins TRBV3-1 to TRBJ2-3; D unresolved. Germline V lookup: CDR1 LGHDT, CDR2 YNNKEL (reference sequence). V shed 5 bases and J shed 4 bases, with 13 bases lying between them. The CDR3 length is 14 residues.

In its sample, this clonotype was seen many times. The chain uses TRBV7-3 and TRBJ2-1; TRBD1 agrees at 9 bases. Losses at the gene ends were 4 bases for V and 8 bases for J; bases not matched to a gene: 9. CDR1 SGHTA and CDR2 FQGTGA come from the germline V gene. CDR3 length: 15 amino acids. The CDR3 DNA reads as TGTGCCAGCAGCTCTGACAGGGGGGCGATCGATGAGCAGTTCTTC. It is translated as CASSSDRGAIDEQFF.

This clonotype occurred many times. The chain uses TRBV10-3 and TRBJ2-6; D call uncertain. Per germline, CDR1 ENHRY and CDR2 SYGVKD. The CDR3 covers 12 residues. V was trimmed by 5 bases and J by 6 bases, leaving 5 bases between them. DNA of the CDR3: TGTGCCATCAGTTCAGAGGCCAACGTCCTGACTTTC. The encoded protein is CAISSEANVLTF.

This clonotype was seen ten or more times. The genes are TRBV5-1 and TRBJ1-5; D gene ambiguous. V was shortened by 1 base and J by 0 bases, with 8 bases between the two germline ends. The CDR3 has 15 residues. Germline V gives CDR1 SGHRS, CDR2 YFSETQ. CDR3 nucleotide sequence: TGCGCCAGCAGCTTGAGCGGGAGTAGCAATCAGCCCCAGCATTTT. Translation: CASSLSGSSNQPQHF.

This clonotype was observed at least ten times. The CDR3 sequence: CASSYSSGSTNYEQYF. CDR3 bases: TGCGCCAGCAGCTACTCTAGCGGGAGCACCAACTACGAGCAGTACTTC. The V call is TRBV5-1, the J call TRBJ2-7; 10 bases line up with TRBD2. The CDR3 is 16 residues long. Germline CDR1 reads SGHRS; CDR2 reads YFSETQ. V shed 3 bases, J shed 3 bases, and the junction held 9 bases outside the gene matches.

This clonotype occurred many times. The chain couples TRBV7-2 to TRBJ2-3, with D perhaps matching TRBD1 (5 bases). Germline V gene data show CDR1 as SGHTA and CDR2 as FQGNSA. V was clipped by 1 base and J by 2 bases, with 7 bases between them. The CDR3 is made up of 14 amino acids. Here the CDR3 DNA reads TGTGCCAGCAGCTTAGGACAGTTCACAGATACGCAGTATTTT. Translation: CASSLGQFTDTQYF.

This clonotype was recorded many times. This chain links TRBV5-1 with TRBJ2-5; a possible D gene is TRBD2 (5 bases). CDR1 SGHRS and CDR2 YFSETQ come from the germline V gene. The CDR3 length is 14 residues. V was clipped by 7 bases and J by 3 bases, with 16 bases between them. CDR3 bases: TGCGCCAGCCAGAGGGCGTTTGGAAAAGAGACCCAGTACTTC. It yields the protein CASQRAFGKETQYF.

This clonotype was counted many times. The chain has TRBV29-1 and TRBJ1-5; the D is unclear. This CDR3 contains 13 residues. Germline CDR1 reads SQVTM; CDR2 reads ANQGSEA. Trimming shortened V by 5 bases and J by 0 bases, and 8 bases separated the two germline ends. The CDR3 sequence: CSVQVNSNQPQHF. Written as DNA, the CDR3 is TGCAGCGTTCAGGTCAATAGCAATCAGCCCCAGCATTTT.

This clonotype was found many times. The J gene is TRBJ2-1, the V gene TRBV29-1; TRBD2 aligns across 7 bases. Per germline, CDR1 SQVTM and CDR2 ANQGSEA. V was clipped by 3 bases and J by 6 bases; unmatched bases: 8. This CDR3 comprises 14 residues. Written as DNA, the CDR3 is TGCAGCGTTGAGGAAGGACTAGGGCGCAATGAGCAGTTCTTC. As protein: CSVEEGLGRNEQFF.